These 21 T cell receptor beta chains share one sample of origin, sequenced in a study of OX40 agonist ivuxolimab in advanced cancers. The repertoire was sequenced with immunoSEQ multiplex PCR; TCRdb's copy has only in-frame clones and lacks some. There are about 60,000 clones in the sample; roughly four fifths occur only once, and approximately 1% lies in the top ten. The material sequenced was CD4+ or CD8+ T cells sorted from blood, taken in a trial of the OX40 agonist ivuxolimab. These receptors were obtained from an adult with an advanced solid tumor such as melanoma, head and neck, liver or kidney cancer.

CDR3 DNA: TGTGCCAGCAGCCGAGGGGAAGACGGCTACACCTTC. This encodes CASSRGEDGYTF. This chain joins TRBV6-6 and TRBJ1-2; D is possibly TRBD1 (5 bases). Looked up from germline, CDR1 is MNHNY and CDR2 is SVGAGI (reference sequence). Trimming pared 6 bases from V and 8 bases from J, leaving 13 bases between. The CDR3 is 12 amino acids.

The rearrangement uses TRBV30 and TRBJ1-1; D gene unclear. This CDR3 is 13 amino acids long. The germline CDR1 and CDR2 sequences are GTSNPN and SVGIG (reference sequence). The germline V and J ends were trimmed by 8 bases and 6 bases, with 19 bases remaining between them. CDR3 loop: CAVQGYGLSEAFF. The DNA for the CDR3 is TGTGCCGTTCAAGGGTACGGACTCTCTGAAGCTTTCTTT. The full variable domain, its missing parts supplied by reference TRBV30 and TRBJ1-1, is SQTIHQWPATLVQPVGSPLSLECTVEGTSNPNLYWYRQAAGRGLQLLFYSVGIGQISSEVPQNLSASRPQDRQFILSSKKLLLSDSGFYLCAVQGYGLSEAFFGQGTRLTVV.

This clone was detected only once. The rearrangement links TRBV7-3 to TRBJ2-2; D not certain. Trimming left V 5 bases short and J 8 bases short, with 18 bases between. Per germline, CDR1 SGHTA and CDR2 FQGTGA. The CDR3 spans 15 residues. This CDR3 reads CASSKLPDLGGELFF. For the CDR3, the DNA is TGTGCCAGCAGCAAACTTCCGGACCTGGGGGGGGAGCTGTTTTTT.

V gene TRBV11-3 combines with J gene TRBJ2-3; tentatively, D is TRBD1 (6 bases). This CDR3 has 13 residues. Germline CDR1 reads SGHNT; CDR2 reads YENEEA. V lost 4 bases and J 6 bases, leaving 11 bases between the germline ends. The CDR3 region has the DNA TGTGCCAGCAGCTCCAGGGGCATCGATACGCAGTATTTT. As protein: CASSSRGIDTQYF.

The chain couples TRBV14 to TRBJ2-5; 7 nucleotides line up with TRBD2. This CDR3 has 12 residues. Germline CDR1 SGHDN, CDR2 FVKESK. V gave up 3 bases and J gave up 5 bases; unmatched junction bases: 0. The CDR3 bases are TGTGCCAGCAGCCAGGGGGGGGAGACCCAGTACTTC. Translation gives CASSQGGETQYF.

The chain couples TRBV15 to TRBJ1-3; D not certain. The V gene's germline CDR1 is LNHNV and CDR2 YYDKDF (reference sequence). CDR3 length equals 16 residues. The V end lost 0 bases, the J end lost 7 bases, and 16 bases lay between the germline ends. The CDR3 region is CATSRDRVAVGNTIYF. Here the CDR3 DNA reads TGTGCCACCAGCAGAGATCGGGTAGCGGTCGGGAACACCATATATTTT.

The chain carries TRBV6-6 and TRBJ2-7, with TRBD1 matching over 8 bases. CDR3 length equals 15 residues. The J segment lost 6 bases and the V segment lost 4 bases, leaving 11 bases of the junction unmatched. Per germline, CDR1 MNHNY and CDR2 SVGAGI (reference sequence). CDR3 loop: CASSFNHDRGGEQYF. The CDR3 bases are TGTGCCAGCAGTTTCAACCACGACAGGGGCGGCGAGCAGTACTTC.

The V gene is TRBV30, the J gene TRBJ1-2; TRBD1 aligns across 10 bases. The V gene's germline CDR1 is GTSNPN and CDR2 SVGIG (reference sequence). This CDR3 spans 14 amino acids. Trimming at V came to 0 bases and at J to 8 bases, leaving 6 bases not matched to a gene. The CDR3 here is CAWSVTDRGEGYTF. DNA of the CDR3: TGTGCCTGGAGTGTAACGGACAGGGGGGAAGGCTACACCTTC.

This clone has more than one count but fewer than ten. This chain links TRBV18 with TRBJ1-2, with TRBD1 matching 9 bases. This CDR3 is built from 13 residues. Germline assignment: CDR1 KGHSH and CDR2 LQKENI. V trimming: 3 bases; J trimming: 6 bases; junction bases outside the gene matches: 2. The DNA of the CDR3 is TGTGCCAGCTCACCCGACAGGGGGAATGGCTACACCTTC. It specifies CASSPDRGNGYTF.

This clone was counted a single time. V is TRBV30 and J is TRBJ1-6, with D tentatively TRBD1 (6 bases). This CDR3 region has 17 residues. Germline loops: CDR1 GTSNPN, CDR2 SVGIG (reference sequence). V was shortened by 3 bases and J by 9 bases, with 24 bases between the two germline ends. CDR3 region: CAWRTLPGRGEGSPLHF. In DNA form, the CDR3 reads TGTGCCTGGAGGACTCTTCCCGGAAGGGGGGAGGGTTCACCCCTCCACTTT.

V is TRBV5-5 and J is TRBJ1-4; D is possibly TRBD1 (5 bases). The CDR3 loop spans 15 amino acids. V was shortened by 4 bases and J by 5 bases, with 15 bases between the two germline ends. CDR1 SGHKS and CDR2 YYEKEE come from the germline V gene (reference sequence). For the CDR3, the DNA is TGTGCCAGCAGCCTGACAGATAGTAAGAATGAAAAACTGTTTTTT. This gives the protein CASSLTDSKNEKLFF.

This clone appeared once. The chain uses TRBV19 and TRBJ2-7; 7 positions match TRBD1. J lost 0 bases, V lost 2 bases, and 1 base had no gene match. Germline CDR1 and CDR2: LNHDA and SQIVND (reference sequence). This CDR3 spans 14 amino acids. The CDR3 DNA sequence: TGTGCCAGTAGTATAAGGGACAGCTCCTACGAGCAGTACTTC. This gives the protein CASSIRDSSYEQYF.

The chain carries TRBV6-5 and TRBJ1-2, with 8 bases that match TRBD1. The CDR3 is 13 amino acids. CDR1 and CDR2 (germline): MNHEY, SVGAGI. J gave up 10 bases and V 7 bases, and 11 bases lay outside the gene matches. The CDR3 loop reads CASNKQGEHDYTF. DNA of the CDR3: TGTGCCAGCAACAAACAGGGGGAACATGACTACACCTTC.

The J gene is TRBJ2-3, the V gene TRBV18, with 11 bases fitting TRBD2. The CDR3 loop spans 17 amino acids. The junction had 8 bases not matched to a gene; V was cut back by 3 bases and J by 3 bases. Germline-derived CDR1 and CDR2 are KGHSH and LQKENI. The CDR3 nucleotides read TGTGCCAGCTCACCCCGGTCGGCTAGCGGGGGGACAGATACGCAGTATTTT. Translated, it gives CASSPRSASGGTDTQYF.

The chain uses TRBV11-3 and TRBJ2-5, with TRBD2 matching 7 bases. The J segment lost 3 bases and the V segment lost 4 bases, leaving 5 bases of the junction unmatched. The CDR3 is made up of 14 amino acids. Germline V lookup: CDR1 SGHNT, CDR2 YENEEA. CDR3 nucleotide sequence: TGTGCCAGCAGCTCCGGGGGGACCGAAGAGACCCAGTACTTC. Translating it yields CASSSGGTEETQYF.

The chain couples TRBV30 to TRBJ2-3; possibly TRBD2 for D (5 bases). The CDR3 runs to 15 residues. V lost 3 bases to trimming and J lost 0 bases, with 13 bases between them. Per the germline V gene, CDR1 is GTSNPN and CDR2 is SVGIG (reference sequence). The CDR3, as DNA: TGTGCCTGGAGCAAGGAGGCGGCTAGCACAGATACGCAGTATTTT. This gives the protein CAWSKEAASTDTQYF.

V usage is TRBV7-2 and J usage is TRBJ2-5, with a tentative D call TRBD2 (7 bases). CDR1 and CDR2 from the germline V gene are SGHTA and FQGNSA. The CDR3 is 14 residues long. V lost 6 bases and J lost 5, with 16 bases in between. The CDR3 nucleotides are TGTGCCAGCAGGATGGGGGGGGCCGGGGAGACCCAGTACTTC. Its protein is CASRMGGAGETQYF.

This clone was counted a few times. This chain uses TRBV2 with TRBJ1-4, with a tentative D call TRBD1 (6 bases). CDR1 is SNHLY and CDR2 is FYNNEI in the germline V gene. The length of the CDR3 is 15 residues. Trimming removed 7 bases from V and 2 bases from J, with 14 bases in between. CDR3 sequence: CASKVYQGTNEKLFF. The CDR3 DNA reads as TGTGCCAGCAAGGTGTATCAGGGGACTAATGAAAAACTGTTTTTT.

The CDR3 sequence is CASSSTPGQGFGYTF. CDR3 bases: TGTGCCAGCAGCTCTACCCCGGGACAGGGGTTTGGCTACACCTTC. This sequence joins TRBV7-9 and TRBJ1-2; 10 bases align to TRBD1. The CDR3 length is 15 residues. V lost 4 bases, J lost 7 bases, and 9 bases stayed unmatched. The germline V gene has CDR1 SEHNR and CDR2 FQNEAQ (reference sequence). Filled out from reference TRBV7-9 and TRBJ1-2, the complete variable domain reads DTGVSQNPRHKITKRGQNVTFRCDPISEHNRLYWYRQTLGQGPEFLTYFQNEAQLEKSRLLSDRFSAERPKGSFSTLEIQRTEQGDSAMYLCASSSTPGQGFGYTFGSGTRLTVV.

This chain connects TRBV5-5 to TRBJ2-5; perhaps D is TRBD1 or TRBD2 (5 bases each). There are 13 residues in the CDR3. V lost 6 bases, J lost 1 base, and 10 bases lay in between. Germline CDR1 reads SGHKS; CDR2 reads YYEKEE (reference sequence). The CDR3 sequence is CASTAGTQETQYF. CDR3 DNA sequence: TGTGCCAGCACAGCCGGGACCCAAGAGACCCAGTACTTC.

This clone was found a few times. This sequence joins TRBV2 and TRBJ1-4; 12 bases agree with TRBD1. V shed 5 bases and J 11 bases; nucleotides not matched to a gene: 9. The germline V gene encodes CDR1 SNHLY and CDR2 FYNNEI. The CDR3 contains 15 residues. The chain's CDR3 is CASSPLRDRGPKLFF. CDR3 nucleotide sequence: TGTGCCAGCAGTCCCCTCCGGGACAGGGGGCCCAAACTGTTTTTT.